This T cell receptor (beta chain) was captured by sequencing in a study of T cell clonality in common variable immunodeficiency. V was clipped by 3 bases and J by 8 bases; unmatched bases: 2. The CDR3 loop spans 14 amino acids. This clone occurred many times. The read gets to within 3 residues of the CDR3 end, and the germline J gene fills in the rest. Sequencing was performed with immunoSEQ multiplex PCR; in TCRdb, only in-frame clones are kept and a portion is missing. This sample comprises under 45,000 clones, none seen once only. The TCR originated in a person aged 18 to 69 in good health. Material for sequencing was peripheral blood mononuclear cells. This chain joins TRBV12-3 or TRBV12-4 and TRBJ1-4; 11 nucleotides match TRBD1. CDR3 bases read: TGTGCCAGCAGTTTGTGGGACAGGGGGGAAAAA. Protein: CASSLWDRGEK. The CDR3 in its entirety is CASSLWDRGEKLFF.